Each of the 14 T cell receptor beta chains below was sequenced from the same sample in a study of cytomegalovirus exposure and HLA in healthy donors. Primers included in the PCR were 60 Vbeta and 13 Jbeta primers. Produced via immunoSEQ multiplex PCR; TCRdb's table is partial and in-frame only. Of roughly 120,000 clones listed, around three quarters are singletons. Sequenced: PBMCs. These receptors were collected from a man aged 18 to 29 in good health and CMV-seropositive.

The chain combines TRBV27 with TRBJ2-7; 8 bases agree with TRBD2. After removal of 6 bases from V and 3 bases from J, the junction contained 13 bases not matched to a gene. The CDR3 length is 16 residues. Germline-derived CDR1 and CDR2 are MNHEY and SMNVEV (reference sequence). The CDR3 loop is CASRSIVAGRNYEQYF. The CDR3 DNA reads TGTGCCAGCAGATCGATCGTAGCGGGGAGGAACTACGAGCAGTACTTC.

This clone showed up just a few times. V gene TRBV9 combines with J gene TRBJ2-3; 10 nucleotides agree with TRBD2. V was clipped by 3 bases and J by 1 base; unmatched bases: 17. CDR3 length equals 20 residues. CDR1 SGDLS and CDR2 YYNGEE come from the germline V gene. This CDR3 reads CASSAPFSGGSRAGTDTQYF. CDR3 coding DNA: TGTGCCAGCAGCGCCCCTTTTAGCGGGGGGTCCCGCGCAGGCACAGATACGCAGTATTTT.

Only a few counts were recorded for this clone. The J gene is TRBJ1-2, the V gene TRBV5-3; 8 bases align to TRBD1. TRBV5-3 is sorted into the ORF group, with uncertain function. V was clipped by 2 bases and J by 4 bases; unmatched bases: 10. This CDR3 region has 16 residues. The CDR3 DNA sequence: TGTGCCAGAAGCTTACGGACAGGGCCCCACGGCTATGGCTACACCTTC. Protein sequence: CARSLRTGPHGYGYTF.

The chain carries TRBV14 and TRBJ1-2; 8 nucleotides line up with TRBD1. This CDR3 has 16 amino acids. The junction had 5 bases not matched to a gene; V was cut back by 0 bases and J by 2 bases. Germline values: CDR1 SGHDN, CDR2 FVKESK. CDR3 in DNA: TGTGCCAGCAGCCAAGACCTCAGGGGGCGCAACTATGGCTACACCTTC. Translated: CASSQDLRGRNYGYTF.

This clone was found a few times. The chain couples TRBV27 to TRBJ2-1, with unresolved D. This CDR3 comprises 15 residues. The V and J ends lost 3 bases and 0 bases respectively, with 9 bases between them. In germline, CDR1 is MNHEY, CDR2 SMNVEV (reference sequence). CDR3 in amino acids: CASSFSPSSYNEQFF. The CDR3, as DNA: TGTGCCAGCAGTTTCTCCCCGAGCTCCTACAATGAGCAGTTCTTC.

This sequence joins TRBV5-6 and TRBJ2-2; possible D gene TRBD1, 5 bases. The V gene lost 0 bases and the J gene lost 0 bases, with 9 bases spanning the gap. There are 16 residues in the CDR3. Germline CDR1 is SGHDT and CDR2 is YYEEEE. CDR3 nucleotide sequence: TGTGCCAGCAGCTTGGGGACATACGCGAACACCGGGGAGCTGTTTTTT. This codes for CASSLGTYANTGELFF.

This chain connects TRBV11-2 to TRBJ1-6, with D tentatively TRBD1 (5 bases). Germline V gene data show CDR1 as SGHAT and CDR2 as FQNNGV. The CDR3 has 16 amino acids. The ends were cut back, 5 bases at V and 5 bases at J, with 16 bases in the middle. CDR3 in DNA: TGTGCCAGCAGCCGCGAGCTAGGGGCTAATAATTCACCCCTCCACTTT. Translated, it gives CASSRELGANNSPLHF. Variable domain in full (rest from reference TRBV11-2 and TRBJ1-6): EAGVAQSPRYKIIEKRQSVAFWCNPISGHATLYWYQQILGQGPKLLIQFQNNGVVDDSQLPKDRFSAERLKGVDSTLKIQPAKLEDSAVYLCASSRELGANNSPLHFGNGTRLTVT.

CDR3 nucleotide sequence: TGTGCCAGCAGCTTACCCTTCTCGGTTCCTGGCAGGGGGACTAATGAAAAACTGTTTTTT. It is translated as CASSLPFSVPGRGTNEKLFF. The chain joins TRBV11-3 to TRBJ1-4; TRBD1 matches 7 bases. The V segment lost 2 bases and the J segment 2 bases; nucleotides outside the gene matches: 17. In germline, CDR1 is SGHNT, CDR2 YENEEA. The CDR3 is 20 residues long.

The chain has TRBV29-1 and TRBJ2-2, with a weak D call TRBD1 (6 bases). The ends were cut back, 1 base at V and 1 base at J, with 13 bases in the middle. The CDR3 runs 16 residues. CDR1 and CDR2 from the germline V gene are SQVTM and ANQGSEA. The CDR3 region is CSVEAGRGRNTGELFF. The CDR3 DNA reads as TGCAGCGTTGAAGCCGGCAGGGGACGGAACACCGGGGAGCTGTTTTTT.

The chain carries TRBV28 and TRBJ1-2; a possible D gene is TRBD1 (5 bases). CDR1 MDHEN and CDR2 SYDVKM come from the germline V gene. V was clipped by 5 bases and J by 0 bases, with 10 bases between them. The CDR3 totals 14 residues. The CDR3 DNA sequence: TGTGCCAGCAGTGTTGGGGGGGCTAACTATGGCTACACCTTC. Protein sequence: CASSVGGANYGYTF.

V usage is TRBV28 and J usage is TRBJ2-2, with D unclear. Between the trimmed V and J ends, which lost 5 bases and 4 bases, there was a span of 23 bases. Germline CDR1 and CDR2: MDHEN and SYDVKM. The CDR3 runs 18 residues. The CDR3: CASSPSPHLVRGTGELFF. DNA for the CDR3: TGTGCCAGCAGTCCCTCCCCCCACCTCGTCCGAGGCACCGGGGAGCTGTTTTTT. The full variable domain, rest sourced from reference TRBV28 and TRBJ2-2, is DVKVTQSSRYLVKRTGEKVFLECVQDMDHENMFWYRQDPGLGLRLIYFSYDVKMKEKGDIPEGYSVSREKKERFSLILESASTNQTSMYLCASSPSPHLVRGTGELFFGEGSRLTVL.

J is TRBJ2-3 and V is TRBV30; D gene unclear. The CDR3 sequence is 15 residues long. V was pared by 3 bases and J by 0 bases, with 13 bases between. CDR1 GTSNPN and CDR2 SVGIG come from the germline V gene (reference sequence). The CDR3 DNA reads as TGTGCCTGGAGGAGACTGAGTCAGAGCACAGATACGCAGTATTTT. Its protein product is CAWRRLSQSTDTQYF.

This clone appeared a single time. The gene calls are TRBV18 and TRBJ2-1; no clear D. Germline V gene sequence: CDR1 KGHSH, CDR2 LQKENI. The CDR3 has 12 amino acids. V lost 0 bases to trimming and J lost 10 bases, with 7 bases between them. CDR3 in DNA: TGTGCCAGCTCACCACCTTTGAGGGAGCAGTTCTTC. Encoded protein: CASSPPLREQFF.

This clone showed up just once. The chain combines TRBV4-1 with TRBJ1-1; D may be TRBD1 (6 bases). The germline gives CDR1 MGHRA, CDR2 YSYEKL. V lost 0 bases and J 8 bases, leaving 16 bases between the germline ends. This CDR3 is 15 amino acids long. The CDR3 region is CASSQDQGTSLEAFF. For the CDR3, the DNA is TGCGCCAGCAGCCAAGATCAGGGGACGTCTTTAGAAGCTTTCTTT.